What follows describes a single T cell receptor (beta chain). The sample originates from a study of blood T cells in healthy people across ages. Donation came from healthy Caucasian individuals in Russia who were aged roughly 6 to 100. It was with a sample-barcoded 5' primer and a J-beta primer mix that a second PCR of roughly 6 to 12 cycles was run. One entry per CDR3 protein, called by TCRdb with MiXCR from the 5' RACE reads. The data contain 650,000 to 1,000,000 distinct CDR3 sequences, around 36% of them singletons. Input material: blood. This clonotype originated in a man aged 18 to 29 in good health.

CDR3 residues: CASSYLAGANTGELFF. The DNA for the CDR3 is TGTGCCAGCAGTTATTTAGCGGGGGCGAACACCGGGGAGCTGTTTTTT. This sequence joins TRBV6-5 and TRBJ2-2; 9 bases map to TRBD2. The CDR3 is 16 residues long. Germline V CDR1 and CDR2: MNHEY, SVGAGI. V dropped 3 bases and J dropped 0; count of bases not matched to a gene: 2.